This TCR beta chain was observed in a study of cytomegalovirus exposure and HLA in healthy donors. Study-wide findings and caveats: V- and J-gene trimming of TCR beta was linked (in a later analysis) to a missense DCLRE1C variant. Several of the most significant clusters were apparently associated with common viral pathogens in a later analysis.

On this clone itself: What it binds is unknown.

The PCR was carried out with 60 Vbeta primers and 13 Jbeta primers. The method was immunoSEQ multiplex PCR; TCRdb's version includes in-frame clones alone and lacks a portion of them. Here the sample spans about 160,000 clones, more than 80% being singletons. The sample taken for sequencing was PBMCs. The sequence derives from a woman aged 30 to 39 in good health and CMV-seropositive.

The CDR3 sequence is CASSGREYGGTEAFF. The CDR3 DNA reads as TGCGCCAGCAGCGGACGAGAGTATGGGGGGACTGAAGCTTTCTTT. V and J are TRBV4-1 and TRBJ1-1; D might be TRBD1 (5 bases). CDR1 is MGHRA and CDR2 is YSYEKL in the germline V gene. The CDR3 extends over 15 amino acids. The V and J ends lost 5 bases and 5 bases respectively, with 18 bases between them.